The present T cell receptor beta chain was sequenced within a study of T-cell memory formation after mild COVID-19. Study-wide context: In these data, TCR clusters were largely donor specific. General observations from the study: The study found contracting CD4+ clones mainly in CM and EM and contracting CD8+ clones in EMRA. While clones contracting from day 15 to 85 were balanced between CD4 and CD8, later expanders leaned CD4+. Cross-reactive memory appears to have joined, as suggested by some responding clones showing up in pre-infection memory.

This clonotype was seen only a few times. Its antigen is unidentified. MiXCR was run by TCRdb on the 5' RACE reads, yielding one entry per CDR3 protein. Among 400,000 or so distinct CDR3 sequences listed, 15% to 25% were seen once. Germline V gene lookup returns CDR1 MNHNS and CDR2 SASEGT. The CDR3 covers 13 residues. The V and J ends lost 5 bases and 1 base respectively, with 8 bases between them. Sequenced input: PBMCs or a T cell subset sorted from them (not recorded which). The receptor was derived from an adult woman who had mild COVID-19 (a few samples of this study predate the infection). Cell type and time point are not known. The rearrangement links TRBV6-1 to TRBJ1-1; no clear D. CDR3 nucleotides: TGTGCCAGCAGTCGTCAGCCGAACACTGAAGCTTTCTTT. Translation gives CASSRQPNTEAFF.